The 22 T cell receptor beta chains in this list originate from one sample, sequenced in a study of Ad26.COV2.S vaccination and SARS-CoV-2 variants. Method: immunoSEQ multiplex PCR; TCRdb's copy keeps in-frame clones and lacks some. The data contain some 180,000 clones, around 88% of them singletons. The specimen was peripheral blood, collected after recovery from COVID-19. The receptors stem from a human donor who had recovered from COVID-19.

This chain joins TRBV3-1 (or the pseudogene TRBV3-2) and TRBJ2-7, with D perhaps matching TRBD1 (6 bases). This CDR3 has 13 amino acids. The V end was cut by 5 bases, the J end by 3 bases, with 11 bases between. The germline V gene encodes CDR1 LGHDT and CDR2 YNNKEL (reference sequence). The CDR3 loop is CASSATGNYEQYF. In DNA form, the CDR3 reads TGTGCCAGCAGCGCTACAGGGAACTACGAGCAGTACTTC.

This CDR3 is CASSETGTSGREETQYF. Here the CDR3 DNA reads TGTGCCAGCAGCGAAACCGGGACTAGCGGGAGGGAAGAGACCCAGTACTTC. The chain links TRBV5-6 to TRBJ2-5; the match to TRBD2 covers 16 bases. The CDR3 consists of 17 residues. Per the germline V gene, CDR1 is SGHDT and CDR2 is YYEEEE. V lost 4 bases to trimming and J lost 3 bases; unmatched junction nucleotides: 6.

V is TRBV6-5 and J is TRBJ1-2, with TRBD1 as a possible D gene (6 bases). Germline lookup yields CDR1 MNHEY and CDR2 SVGAGI. The CDR3 has 15 residues. Trimming stripped 5 bases from V and 8 bases from J, with 21 bases between. The CDR3: CASSIKYGDTIGYTF. DNA for the CDR3: TGTGCCAGCAGTATCAAATATGGGGACACAATAGGCTACACCTTC.

The chain joins TRBV5-1 to TRBJ2-7; the D is unclear. Per germline, CDR1 SGHRS and CDR2 YFSETQ. The CDR3 runs to 14 residues. With 0 bases removed from V and 0 bases from J, the gap between germline ends came to 7 bases. DNA for the CDR3: TGCGCCAGCAGCTTGGGGCAGGCCTCCTACGAGCAGTACTTC. This translates into CASSLGQASYEQYF. Together with reference TRBV5-1 and TRBJ2-7, the CDR3 gives the full variable domain: KAGVTQTPRYLIKTRGQQVTLSCSPISGHRSVSWYQQTPGQGLQFLFEYFSETQRNKGNFPGRFSGRQFSNSRSEMNVSTLELGDSALYLCASSLGQASYEQYFGPGTRLTVT.

This chain uses TRBV11-3 with TRBJ2-1; TRBD2 matches at 8 bases. The J segment lost 4 bases and the V segment lost 2 bases, leaving 1 base of the junction unmatched. CDR1 is SGHNT, CDR2 YENEEA, per germline. The CDR3 length is 14 residues. The CDR3 sequence is CASSLRGGYNEQFF. The CDR3 region has the DNA TGTGCCAGCAGCTTACGGGGGGGATACAATGAGCAGTTCTTC.

CDR3 region: CASSLASNYGYTF. CDR3 DNA sequence: TGTGCCAGCAGCTTAGCAAGTAACTATGGCTACACCTTC. The chain combines TRBV7-9 with TRBJ1-2; D is uncertain. V lost 0 bases and J lost 1, with 3 bases in between. Per the germline V gene, CDR1 is SEHNR and CDR2 is FQNEAQ (reference sequence). The CDR3 totals 13 residues.

The genes are TRBV7-3 and TRBJ2-7; the match to TRBD1 covers 7 bases. Per germline, CDR1 SGHTA and CDR2 FQGTGA. Trimming cost V 3 bases and J 3 bases; bases outside gene matches: 2. This CDR3 comprises 13 residues. Here the CDR3 reads CASSFGQDYEQYF. The CDR3 DNA follows: TGTGCCAGCAGCTTCGGACAGGACTACGAGCAGTACTTC.

The V and J genes are TRBV18 and TRBJ1-6; D unresolved. Germline CDR1 is KGHSH and CDR2 is LQKENI. CDR3 length: 13 residues. Between the trimmed V and J ends, which lost 3 bases and 12 bases, there was a span of 12 bases. In DNA form, the CDR3 reads TGTGCCAGCTCACCCTCGGATAGTAGACCCCTCCACTTT. Translation gives CASSPSDSRPLHF.

J is TRBJ2-5 and V is TRBV10-3, with a tentative D call TRBD1 (5 bases). The CDR3 has 13 residues. The germline V and J ends were trimmed by 4 bases and 0 bases, with 6 bases remaining between them. Per the germline V gene, CDR1 is ENHRY and CDR2 is SYGVKD. CDR3 coding DNA: TGTGCCATCAGTGGGACAAACCAAGAGACCCAGTACTTC. Its translation is CAISGTNQETQYF.

The chain combines TRBV30 with TRBJ2-7, with 11 positions matching TRBD1. V was clipped by 5 bases and J by 6 bases; unmatched bases: 6. Germline values: CDR1 GTSNPN, CDR2 SVGIG (reference sequence). This CDR3 contains 13 residues. CDR3 residues: CAWGRDRGSEQYF. The DNA of the CDR3 is TGTGCCTGGGGCCGGGACAGGGGGTCCGAGCAGTACTTC.

The chain couples TRBV12-3 or TRBV12-4 to TRBJ1-4; D not certain. The CDR3 runs to 11 residues. The V end was cut by 7 bases, the J end by 8 bases, with 8 bases between. This CDR3 is CASTHSEKLFF. The DNA of the CDR3 is TGTGCCAGCACCCACAGCGAAAAACTGTTTTTT.

DNA for the CDR3: TGTGCCAGCAGTTCCGGGACAGGGGGCTTTAGAGAGACCCAGTACTTC. It is translated as CASSSGTGGFRETQYF. The chain is built from TRBV2 and TRBJ2-5; TRBD1 matches 12 bases. The CDR3 consists of 16 residues. Germline V gives CDR1 SNHLY, CDR2 FYNNEI. Germline trimming cut 5 bases from V and 4 bases from J; bases unmatched to any gene: 8.

In this sample, this clone turned up once. The chain combines TRBV9 with TRBJ1-5, with 9 bases identical to TRBD1. The V gene end was trimmed by 0 bases and the J gene end by 4 bases; junction bases not matched to a gene: 2. The V gene's germline CDR1 is SGDLS and CDR2 YYNGEE. The CDR3 loop spans 15 amino acids. The CDR3 DNA reads as TGTGCCAGCAGCGTAGGACAGGGGGGGAATCAGCCCCAGCATTTT. It specifies CASSVGQGGNQPQHF. The full variable domain, rest sourced from reference TRBV9 and TRBJ1-5, is DSGVTQTPKHLITATGQRVTLRCSPRSGDLSVYWYQQSLDQGLQFLIQYYNGEERAKGNILERFSAQQFPDLHSELNLSSLELGDSALYFCASSVGQGGNQPQHFGDGTRLSIL.

The V gene is TRBV2, the J gene TRBJ2-7; 8 nucleotides match TRBD2. The junction had 15 bases not matched to a gene; V was cut back by 5 bases and J by 6 bases. Per germline, CDR1 SNHLY and CDR2 FYNNEI. CDR3 length equals 16 residues. CDR3: CASSWAGGLDVPEQYF. The CDR3 nucleotides are TGTGCCAGCAGTTGGGCGGGGGGACTAGATGTTCCCGAGCAGTACTTC.

CDR3 protein: CASSLNRGPNYGYTF. In DNA form, the CDR3 reads TGTGCCAGCTCACTCAACAGGGGGCCGAACTATGGCTACACCTTC. The chain has TRBV18 and TRBJ1-2; TRBD1 matches at 9 bases. This CDR3 comprises 15 residues. V shed 4 bases and J 2 bases; nucleotides not matched to a gene: 5. Germline V lookup: CDR1 KGHSH, CDR2 LQKENI.

This chain joins TRBV5-1 and TRBJ2-7; D may be TRBD2 (6 bases). Trimming left V 2 bases short and J 0 bases short, with 12 bases between. The CDR3 sequence is 15 residues long. The V gene's germline CDR1 is SGHRS and CDR2 YFSETQ. CDR3 sequence: CASSFGGAGSYEQYF. The CDR3 DNA follows: TGCGCCAGCAGCTTTGGAGGGGCCGGCTCCTACGAGCAGTACTTC. Supplemented by reference TRBV5-1 and TRBJ2-7, the full variable domain reads KAGVTQTPRYLIKTRGQQVTLSCSPISGHRSVSWYQQTPGQGLQFLFEYFSETQRNKGNFPGRFSGRQFSNSRSEMNVSTLELGDSALYLCASSFGGAGSYEQYFGPGTRLTVT.

This clone has only one observation. V usage is TRBV28 and J usage is TRBJ1-2; maybe TRBD1 (5 bases). Trimming took 5 bases from V and 3 from J, leaving 13 bases between them. The CDR3 covers 14 residues. Per germline, CDR1 MDHEN and CDR2 SYDVKM. The CDR3 sequence is CASSTHGGDYGYTF. The CDR3 bases are TGTGCCAGCAGTACCCATGGAGGGGACTATGGCTACACCTTC.

The chain employs TRBV27 and TRBJ1-3; possible D gene TRBD1, 5 bases. The germline V and J ends were trimmed by 4 bases and 0 bases, with 10 bases remaining between them. Germline V gene data show CDR1 as MNHEY and CDR2 as SMNVEV (reference sequence). The CDR3 is made up of 15 amino acids. The CDR3 DNA reads TGTGCCAGCAGTTCGGGGACCTACTCTGGAAACACCATATATTTT. It encodes CASSSGTYSGNTIYF.

V gene TRBV7-3 combines with J gene TRBJ1-1, with 7 bases fitting TRBD1. The CDR3 runs 17 residues. Germline CDR1 and CDR2: SGHTA and FQGTGA. Trimming took 5 bases from V and 0 from J; bases not matched to a gene: 12. As DNA, the CDR3 is TGTGCCAGCAGCCTACTCCCGACAGGGCCGGTGAACACTGAAGCTTTCTTT. It specifies CASSLLPTGPVNTEAFF.

The chain joins TRBV28 to TRBJ1-2; 7 positions match TRBD1. Germline values: CDR1 MDHEN, CDR2 SYDVKM. The V and J ends lost 7 bases and 3 bases, in that order; junction bases with no gene match: 5. CDR3 length: 13 amino acids. In DNA form, the CDR3 reads TGTGCCAGCACCTTAGGGGGCCACTATGGCTACACCTTC. Protein sequence: CASTLGGHYGYTF.

As regards this clone: The sample holds other DNA sequences that translate to the same CDR3. The rearrangement links TRBV6-5 to TRBJ2-7, with 8 bases aligning to TRBD2. Unmatched junction bases numbered 1, after V lost 9 bases and J lost 3 bases. The CDR3 runs to 11 residues. In germline, CDR1 is MNHEY, CDR2 SVGAGI. DNA of the CDR3: TGTGCCAGTACTAGCGGCTACGAGCAGTACTTC. Translation gives CASTSGYEQYF.

The rearrangement joins TRBV11-3 to TRBJ1-1; no clear D gene. The CDR3 totals 13 residues. From germline, CDR1 is SGHNT and CDR2 YENEEA. With 5 bases removed from V and 2 bases from J, the gap between germline ends came to 9 bases. The CDR3 nucleotides read TGTGCCAGCAGCCGGCAAGGAAACACTGAAGCTTTCTTT. Translation gives CASSRQGNTEAFF. The entire variable domain, with the rest obtained from reference TRBV11-3 and TRBJ1-1, is as follows: EAGVVQSPRYKIIEKKQPVAFWCNPISGHNTLYWYLQNLGQGPELLIRYENEEAVDDSQLPKDRFSAERLKGVDSTLKIQPAELGDSAVYLCASSRQGNTEAFFGQGTRLTVV.